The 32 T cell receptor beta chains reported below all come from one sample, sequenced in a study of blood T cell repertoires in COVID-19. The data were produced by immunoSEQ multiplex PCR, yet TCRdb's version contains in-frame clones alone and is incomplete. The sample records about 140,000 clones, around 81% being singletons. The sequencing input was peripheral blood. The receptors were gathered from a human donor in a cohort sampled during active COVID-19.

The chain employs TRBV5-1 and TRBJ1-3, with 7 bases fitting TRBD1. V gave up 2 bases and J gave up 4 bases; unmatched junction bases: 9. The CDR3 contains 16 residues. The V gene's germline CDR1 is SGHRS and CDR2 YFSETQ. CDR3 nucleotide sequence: TGCGCCAGCAGCTTAAACAGGGGTAATAACGGAAACACCATATATTTT. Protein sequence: CASSLNRGNNGNTIYF.

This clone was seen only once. In nucleotides, the CDR3 is TGTGCCAGCAGCTTGAGTCCTAGCTCCTACAATGAGCAGTTCTTC. Amino acids: CASSLSPSSYNEQFF. V gene TRBV5-6 combines with J gene TRBJ2-1; D ambiguous. Germline CDR1 SGHDT, CDR2 YYEEEE. With 1 base removed from V and 0 bases from J, the gap between germline ends came to 8 bases. This CDR3 has 15 residues.

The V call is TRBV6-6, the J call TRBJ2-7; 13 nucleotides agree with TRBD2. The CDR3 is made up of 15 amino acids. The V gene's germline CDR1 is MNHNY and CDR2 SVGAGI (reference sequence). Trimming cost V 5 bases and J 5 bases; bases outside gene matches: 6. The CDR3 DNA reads TGTGCCAGCAGTAGATCCGGACTAGCGGGGGACGAGCAGTACTTC. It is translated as CASSRSGLAGDEQYF.

CDR3 bases: TGTGCCAGCAGTTACTACCCCAGCGACTATGGCTACACCTTC. Translating gives CASSYYPSDYGYTF. V gene TRBV6-6 combines with J gene TRBJ1-2, with D uncertain. V lost 1 base to trimming and J lost 3 bases, with 9 bases between them. Germline values: CDR1 MNHNY, CDR2 SVGAGI (reference sequence). CDR3 length: 14 amino acids.

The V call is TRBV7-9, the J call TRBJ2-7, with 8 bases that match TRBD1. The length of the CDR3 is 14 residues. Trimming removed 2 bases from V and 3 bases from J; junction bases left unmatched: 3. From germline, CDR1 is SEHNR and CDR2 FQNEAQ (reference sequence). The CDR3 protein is CASSLPGQVYEQYF. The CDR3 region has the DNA TGTGCCAGCAGCTTACCGGGACAGGTCTACGAGCAGTACTTC.

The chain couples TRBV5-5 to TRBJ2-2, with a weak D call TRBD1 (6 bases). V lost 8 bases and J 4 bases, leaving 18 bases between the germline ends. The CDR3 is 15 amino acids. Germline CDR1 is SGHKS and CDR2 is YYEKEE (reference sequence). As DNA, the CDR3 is TGTGCCAGTACAAAGACAGGTGCAGCCACCGGGGAGCTGTTTTTT. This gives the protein CASTKTGAATGELFF.

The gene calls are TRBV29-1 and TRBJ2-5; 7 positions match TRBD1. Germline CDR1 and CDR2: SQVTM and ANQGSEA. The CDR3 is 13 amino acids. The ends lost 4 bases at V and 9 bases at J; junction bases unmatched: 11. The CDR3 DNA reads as TGCAGCGTTGTTACAGGGGAAGCGTGGGCCCAGTACTTC. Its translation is CSVVTGEAWAQYF.

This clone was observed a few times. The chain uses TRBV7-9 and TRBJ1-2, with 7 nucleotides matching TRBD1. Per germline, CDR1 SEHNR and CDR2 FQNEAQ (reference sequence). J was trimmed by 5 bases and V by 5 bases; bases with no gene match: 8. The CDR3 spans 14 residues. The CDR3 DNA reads TGTGCCAGCAGCCCCGCACAGGGGAGGTATGGCTACACCTTC. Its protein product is CASSPAQGRYGYTF.

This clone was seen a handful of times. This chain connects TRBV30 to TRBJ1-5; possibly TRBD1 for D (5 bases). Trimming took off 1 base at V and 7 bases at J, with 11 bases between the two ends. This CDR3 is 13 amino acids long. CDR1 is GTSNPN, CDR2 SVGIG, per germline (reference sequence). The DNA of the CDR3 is TGTGCCTGGAGTGCCCCCCCAGGGCAGCCCCAGCATTTT. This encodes CAWSAPPGQPQHF. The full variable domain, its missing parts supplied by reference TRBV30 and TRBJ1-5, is SQTIHQWPATLVQPVGSPLSLECTVEGTSNPNLYWYRQAAGRGLQLLFYSVGIGQISSEVPQNLSASRPQDRQFILSSKKLLLSDSGFYLCAWSAPPGQPQHFGDGTRLSIL.

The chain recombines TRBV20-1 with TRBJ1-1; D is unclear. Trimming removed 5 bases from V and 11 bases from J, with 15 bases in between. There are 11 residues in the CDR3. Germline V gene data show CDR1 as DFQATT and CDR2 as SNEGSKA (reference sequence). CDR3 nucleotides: TGCAGTGCTTGGAACGGGATTCGGGCTTTCTTT. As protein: CSAWNGIRAFF.

CDR3 amino acids: CASSLENAGGGNTIYF. The CDR3 bases are TGTGCCAGCAGCTTAGAGAACGCAGGGGGTGGAAACACCATATATTTT. This sequence joins TRBV7-9 and TRBJ1-3, with 7 bases identical to TRBD1. Unmatched junction bases numbered 6, after V lost 1 base and J lost 3 bases. CDR1 and CDR2 (germline): SEHNR, FQNEAQ (reference sequence). The CDR3 length is 16 residues.

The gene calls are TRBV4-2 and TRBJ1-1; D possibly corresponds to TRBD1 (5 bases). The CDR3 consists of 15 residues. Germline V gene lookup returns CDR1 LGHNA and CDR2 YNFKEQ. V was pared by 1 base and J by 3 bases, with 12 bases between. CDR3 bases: TGTGCCAGCAGCCAAGCTCCCCCGGGGGACACTGAAGCTTTCTTT. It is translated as CASSQAPPGDTEAFF.

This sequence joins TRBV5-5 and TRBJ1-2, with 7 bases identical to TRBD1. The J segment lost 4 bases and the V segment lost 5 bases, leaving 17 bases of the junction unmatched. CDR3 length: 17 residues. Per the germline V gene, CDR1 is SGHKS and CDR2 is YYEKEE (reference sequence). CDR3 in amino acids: CASSSRQGGESLYGYTF. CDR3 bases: TGTGCCAGCAGTTCTCGACAGGGTGGGGAGTCCCTCTATGGCTACACCTTC.

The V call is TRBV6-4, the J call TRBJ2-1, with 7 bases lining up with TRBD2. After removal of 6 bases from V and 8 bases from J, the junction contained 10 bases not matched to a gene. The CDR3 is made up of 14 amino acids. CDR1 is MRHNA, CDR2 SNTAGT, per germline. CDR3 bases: TGTGCCAGCAGCCCTCGTGGGGGGGAATATGAGCAGTTCTTC. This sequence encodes CASSPRGGEYEQFF.

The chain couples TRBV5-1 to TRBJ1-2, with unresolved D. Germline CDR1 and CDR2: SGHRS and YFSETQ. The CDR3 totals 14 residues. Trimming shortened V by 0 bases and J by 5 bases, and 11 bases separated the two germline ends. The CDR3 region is CASSLDASFYGYTF. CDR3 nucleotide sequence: TGCGCCAGCAGCTTGGATGCGAGTTTTTATGGCTACACCTTC.

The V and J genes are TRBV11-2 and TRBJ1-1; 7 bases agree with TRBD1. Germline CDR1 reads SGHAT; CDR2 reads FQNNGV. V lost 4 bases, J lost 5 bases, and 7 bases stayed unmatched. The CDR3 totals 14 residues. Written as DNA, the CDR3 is TGTGCCAGCAGCTGGACAGGAAGGCGGACTGAAGCTTTCTTT. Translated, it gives CASSWTGRRTEAFF.

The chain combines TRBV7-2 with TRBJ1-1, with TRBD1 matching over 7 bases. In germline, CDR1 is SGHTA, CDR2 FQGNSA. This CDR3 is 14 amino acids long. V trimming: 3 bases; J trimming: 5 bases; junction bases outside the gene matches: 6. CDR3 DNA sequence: TGTGCCAGCAGCTTGTGGCAGGGGGGAACTGAAGCTTTCTTT. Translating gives CASSLWQGGTEAFF.

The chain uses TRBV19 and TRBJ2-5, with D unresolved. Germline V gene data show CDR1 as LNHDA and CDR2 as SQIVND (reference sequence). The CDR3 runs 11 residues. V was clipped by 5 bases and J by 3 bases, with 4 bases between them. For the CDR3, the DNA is TGTGCCAGTAGTGGAGAAGAGACCCAGTACTTC. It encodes CASSGEETQYF.

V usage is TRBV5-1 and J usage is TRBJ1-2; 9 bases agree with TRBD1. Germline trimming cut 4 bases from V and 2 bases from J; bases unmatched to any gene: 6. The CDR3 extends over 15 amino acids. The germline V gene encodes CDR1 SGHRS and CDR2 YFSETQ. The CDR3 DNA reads TGCGCCAGCAGCGTGGAAACAGGGGGCAACTATGGCTACACCTTC. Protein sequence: CASSVETGGNYGYTF. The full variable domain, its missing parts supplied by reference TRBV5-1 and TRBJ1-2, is KAGVTQTPRYLIKTRGQQVTLSCSPISGHRSVSWYQQTPGQGLQFLFEYFSETQRNKGNFPGRFSGRQFSNSRSEMNVSTLELGDSALYLCASSVETGGNYGYTFGSGTRLTVV.

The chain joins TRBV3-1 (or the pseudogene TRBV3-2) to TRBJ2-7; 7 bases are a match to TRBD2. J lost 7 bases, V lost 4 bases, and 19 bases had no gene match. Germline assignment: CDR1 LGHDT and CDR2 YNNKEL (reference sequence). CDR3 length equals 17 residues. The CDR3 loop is CASSRGLELKPLMEQYF. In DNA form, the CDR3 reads TGTGCCAGCAGCCGCGGACTAGAATTAAAGCCTCTGATGGAGCAGTACTTC.

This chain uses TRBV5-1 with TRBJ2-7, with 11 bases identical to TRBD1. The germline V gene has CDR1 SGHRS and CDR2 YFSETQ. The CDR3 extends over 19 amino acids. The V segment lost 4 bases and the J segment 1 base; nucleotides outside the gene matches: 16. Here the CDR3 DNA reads TGCGCCAGCAGCCGCAACGCATTAGGGGACAGGGGGATTTCCTACGAGCAGTACTTC. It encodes CASSRNALGDRGISYEQYF. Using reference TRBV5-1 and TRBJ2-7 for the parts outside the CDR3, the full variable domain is KAGVTQTPRYLIKTRGQQVTLSCSPISGHRSVSWYQQTPGQGLQFLFEYFSETQRNKGNFPGRFSGRQFSNSRSEMNVSTLELGDSALYLCASSRNALGDRGISYEQYFGPGTRLTVT.

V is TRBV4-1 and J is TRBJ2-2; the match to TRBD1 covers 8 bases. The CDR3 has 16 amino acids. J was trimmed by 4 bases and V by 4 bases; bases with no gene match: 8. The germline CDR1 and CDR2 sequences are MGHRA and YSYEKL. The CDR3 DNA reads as TGCGCCAGCAGCCCATTCCGGGACAGGAGCACCGGGGAGCTGTTTTTT. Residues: CASSPFRDRSTGELFF.

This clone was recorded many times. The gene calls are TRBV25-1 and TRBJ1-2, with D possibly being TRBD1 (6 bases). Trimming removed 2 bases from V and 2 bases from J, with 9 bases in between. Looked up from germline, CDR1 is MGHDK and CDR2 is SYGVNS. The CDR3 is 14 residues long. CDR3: CASSEGGRNYGYTF. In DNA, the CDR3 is TGTGCCAGCAGTGAAGGGGGCAGGAACTATGGCTACACCTTC.

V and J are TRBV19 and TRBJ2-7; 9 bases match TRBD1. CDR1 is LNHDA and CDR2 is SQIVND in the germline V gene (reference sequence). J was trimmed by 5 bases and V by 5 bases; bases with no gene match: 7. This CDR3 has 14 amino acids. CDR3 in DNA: TGTGCCAGTAGTCCGAGAACAGGGGGCCACGAGCAGTACTTC. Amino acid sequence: CASSPRTGGHEQYF.

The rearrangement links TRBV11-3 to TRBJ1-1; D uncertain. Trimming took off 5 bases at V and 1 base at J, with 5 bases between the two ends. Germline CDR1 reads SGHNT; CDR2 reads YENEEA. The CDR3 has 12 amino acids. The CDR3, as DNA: TGTGCCAGCAGCGAGGCGAACACTGAAGCTTTCTTT. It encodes CASSEANTEAFF.

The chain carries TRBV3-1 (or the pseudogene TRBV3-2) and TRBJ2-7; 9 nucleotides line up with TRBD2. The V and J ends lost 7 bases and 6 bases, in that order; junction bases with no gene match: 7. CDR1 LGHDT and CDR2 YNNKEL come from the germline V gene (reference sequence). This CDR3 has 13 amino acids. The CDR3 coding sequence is TGTGCCAGCACCAACGCGGGGGGGCCCGAGCAGTACTTC. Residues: CASTNAGGPEQYF.

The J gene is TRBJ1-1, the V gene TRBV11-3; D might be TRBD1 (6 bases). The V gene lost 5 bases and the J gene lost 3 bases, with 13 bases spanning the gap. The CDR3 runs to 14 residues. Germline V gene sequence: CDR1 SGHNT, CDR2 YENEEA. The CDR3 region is CASSLRGRDTEAFF. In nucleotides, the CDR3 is TGTGCCAGCAGCCTCAGGGGCCGCGACACTGAAGCTTTCTTT.

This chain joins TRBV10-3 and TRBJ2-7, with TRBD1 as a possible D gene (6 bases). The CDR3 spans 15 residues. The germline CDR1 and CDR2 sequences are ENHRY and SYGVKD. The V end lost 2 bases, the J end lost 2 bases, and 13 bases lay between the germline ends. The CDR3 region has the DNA TGTGCCATCAGTGAGCGTTTGACAGGTCCCTACGAGCAGTACTTC. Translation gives CAISERLTGPYEQYF.

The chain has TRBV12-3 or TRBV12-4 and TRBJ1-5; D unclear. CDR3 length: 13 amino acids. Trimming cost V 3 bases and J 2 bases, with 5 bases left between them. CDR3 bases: TGTGCCAGCAGTTTGGCAGGCAATCAGCCCCAGCATTTT. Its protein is CASSLAGNQPQHF.

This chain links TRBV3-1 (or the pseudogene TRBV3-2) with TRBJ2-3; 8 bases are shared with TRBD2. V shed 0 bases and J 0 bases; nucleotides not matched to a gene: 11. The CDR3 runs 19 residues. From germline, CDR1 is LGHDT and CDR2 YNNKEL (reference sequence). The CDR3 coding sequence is TGTGCCAGCAGCCAAGAATCTCTGCGGGGGGCGTCTAGCACAGATACGCAGTATTTT. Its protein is CASSQESLRGASSTDTQYF.

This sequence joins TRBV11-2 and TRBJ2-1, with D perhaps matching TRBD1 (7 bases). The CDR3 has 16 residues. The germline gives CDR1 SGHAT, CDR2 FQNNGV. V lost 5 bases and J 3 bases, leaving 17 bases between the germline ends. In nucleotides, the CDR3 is TGTGCCAGCAGCCGTCAGGGGGGCCTTGACTACAATGAGCAGTTCTTC. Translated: CASSRQGGLDYNEQFF.

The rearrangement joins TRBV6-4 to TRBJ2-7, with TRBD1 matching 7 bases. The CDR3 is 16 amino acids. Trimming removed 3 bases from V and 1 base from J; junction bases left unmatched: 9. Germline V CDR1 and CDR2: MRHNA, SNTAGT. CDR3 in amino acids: CASSDPWGQQSYEQYF. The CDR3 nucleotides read TGTGCCAGCAGTGATCCCTGGGGACAGCAATCCTACGAGCAGTACTTC.